This entry lists 18 T cell receptor beta chains sequenced from one sample in a study of CD8+CD57+ T cells in acquired aplastic anemia. Patients picked for sequencing had shown CD8+CD57+ cell expansion detected by flow cytometry. The use of genomic DNA as template underpinned the TCR beta VDJ and CDR3 profiling. MiXCR, run by TCRdb on the reads, gives a single entry per CDR3 protein. The sample includes about 160,000 distinct CDR3 sequences, 60% to 80% of them seen just once. The sample taken for sequencing was sorted CD4+, CD8+, or CD8+CD57+ T cells (not recorded which) from PBMCs. The origin of the receptors is a human donor with aplastic anemia.

This clonotype was seen only once. The chain joins TRBV9 to TRBJ2-7; 8 bases map to TRBD2. This CDR3 is 13 amino acids long. Germline lookup yields CDR1 SGDLS and CDR2 YYNGEE. Unmatched junction bases numbered 6, after V lost 4 bases and J lost 6 bases. The CDR3 DNA reads as TGTGCCAGCAGCAGGAGCGGGGGCGCCGAGCAGTACTTC. It encodes CASSRSGGAEQYF.

This chain connects TRBV2 to TRBJ2-7, with unresolved D. Trimming took off 7 bases at V and 5 bases at J, with 12 bases between the two ends. The CDR3 has 12 residues. Germline V gene sequence: CDR1 SNHLY, CDR2 FYNNEI. The CDR3 spells CASTGLVHEQYF. The CDR3 bases are TGTGCCAGCACGGGTTTAGTCCACGAGCAGTACTTC.

Worth noting for this clonotype: This CDR3 is missing its conserved last phenylalanine or tryptophan, likely due to a read error. The chain combines TRBV25-1 with TRBJ1-2; D is possibly TRBD1 (5 bases). This CDR3 region has 18 residues. Trimming shortened V by 5 bases and J by 0 bases, and 22 bases separated the two germline ends. CDR1 MGHDK and CDR2 SYGVNS come from the germline V gene. CDR3 in amino acids: CASSLSLWGAETNYGYTL. The CDR3, as DNA: TGTGCCAGCAGTTTAAGTCTATGGGGCGCCGAAACTAACTATGGCTACACCCTC.

This clonotype was seen just once. This sequence joins TRBV7-2 and TRBJ1-1; TRBD1 is a possible D gene (6 bases). The CDR3 extends over 16 amino acids. Looked up from germline, CDR1 is SGHTA and CDR2 is FQGNSA. Trimming removed 0 bases from V and 0 bases from J, with 11 bases in between. CDR3 amino acids: CASSLAGAGMNTEAFF. The DNA of the CDR3 is TGTGCCAGCAGCTTAGCGGGGGCCGGCATGAACACTGAAGCTTTCTTT. Looking up the rest from reference TRBV7-2 and TRBJ1-1 gives the full variable domain: GAGVSQSPSNKVTEKGKDVELRCDPISGHTALYWYRQSLGQGLEFLIYFQGNSAPDKSGLPSDRFSAERTGGSVSTLTIQRTQQEDSAVYLCASSLAGAGMNTEAFFGQGTRLTVV.

This clonotype appeared a few times. The chain carries TRBV10-3 and TRBJ2-3; possibly TRBD2 for D (6 bases). V lost 8 bases and J 0 bases, leaving 18 bases between the germline ends. Germline loops: CDR1 ENHRY, CDR2 SYGVKD. This CDR3 is 16 amino acids long. The CDR3 region is CAIGEASSFSTDTQYF. The CDR3 region has the DNA TGTGCCATCGGGGAGGCTAGCAGTTTTAGCACAGATACGCAGTATTTT.

CDR3 DNA: TGTGCCAGCAGTGAGGCCGCAAGGGCTAGGGCTGAGCAGTTCTTC. Encoded protein: CASSEAARARAEQFF. The chain carries TRBV6-4 and TRBJ2-1; D gene uncertain. This CDR3 has 15 amino acids. Trimming left V 3 bases short and J 9 bases short, with 18 bases between. Germline values: CDR1 MRHNA, CDR2 SNTAGT.

The count of this clonotype is one. This chain uses TRBV7-9 with TRBJ2-1, with TRBD2 matching 10 bases. The germline V gene has CDR1 SEHNR and CDR2 FQNEAQ (reference sequence). There are 15 residues in the CDR3. V was clipped by 5 bases and J by 2 bases; unmatched bases: 3. The CDR3 DNA is TGTGCCAGCAGCAGAAGCGGGGGGGCCTACAATGAGCAGTTCTTC. This sequence encodes CASSRSGGAYNEQFF.

This clonotype was found once. A read error may produce the germline difference seen at one junction end. The genes are TRBV7-9 and TRBJ1-1; D is uncertain. The CDR3 covers 14 residues. Germline CDR1 SEHNR, CDR2 FQNEAQ (reference sequence). The CDR3 protein is CATSSSSENTEAFF. In DNA form, the CDR3 reads TGTGCCACCAGCAGCTCGAGTGAGAACACTGAAGCTTTCTTT.

The chain couples TRBV7-9 to TRBJ1-6; 7 bases align to TRBD1. Germline V CDR1 and CDR2: SEHNR, FQNEAQ (reference sequence). The CDR3 runs 15 residues. V shed 3 bases and J 8 bases; nucleotides not matched to a gene: 7. The CDR3 loop reads CASSFGQDRDSPLHF. CDR3 in DNA: TGTGCCAGCAGCTTCGGACAGGACCGCGATTCACCCCTCCACTTT.

The J gene is TRBJ2-5, the V gene TRBV5-6; TRBD2 aligns across 10 bases. The V segment lost 3 bases and the J segment 5 bases; nucleotides outside the gene matches: 7. Germline-derived CDR1 and CDR2 are SGHDT and YYEEEE. This CDR3 has 15 amino acids. Here the CDR3 DNA reads TGTGCCAGCAGCTGGGGAGCGGGGGGGGTCGAGACCCAGTACTTC. It specifies CASSWGAGGVETQYF.

This clonotype was seen a few times. The V call is TRBV6-6, the J call TRBJ1-2, with 9 bases aligning to TRBD1. Trimming at V came to 7 bases and at J to 6 bases, leaving 12 bases not matched to a gene. CDR1 and CDR2 (germline): MNHNY, SVGAGI (reference sequence). This CDR3 spans 15 amino acids. CDR3 in DNA: TGTGCCAGCAACCAAGTACAGGGGGCGCGAGATGGCTACACCTTC. It yields the protein CASNQVQGARDGYTF.

This sequence joins TRBV20-1 and TRBJ1-1; D perhaps matches TRBD1 (5 bases). Trimming took 2 bases from V and 0 from J, leaving 10 bases between them. The CDR3 spans 14 residues. Germline CDR1 DFQATT, CDR2 SNEGSKA (reference sequence). The CDR3 DNA reads as TGCAGTGCTAGACCGACAGCCATGAACACTGAAGCTTTCTTT. This sequence encodes CSARPTAMNTEAFF.

The chain is built from TRBV7-2 and TRBJ2-1; 7 nucleotides match TRBD1. CDR3 length equals 13 residues. The J segment lost 9 bases and the V segment lost 6 bases, leaving 8 bases of the junction unmatched. Germline lookup yields CDR1 SGHTA and CDR2 FQGNSA. The CDR3: CASSRDRVGEQFF. DNA for the CDR3: TGTGCCAGCAGTAGAGACAGGGTTGGTGAGCAGTTCTTC.

The chain has TRBV3-1 and TRBJ1-2; D gene unclear. This CDR3 is built from 13 residues. The germline V and J ends were trimmed by 0 bases and 4 bases, with 6 bases remaining between them. From germline, CDR1 is LGHDT and CDR2 YNNKEL (reference sequence). CDR3 sequence: CASSQEAAYGYTF. The CDR3 region has the DNA TGTGCCAGCAGCCAAGAAGCAGCCTATGGCTACACCTTC.

The V and J genes are TRBV10-1 and TRBJ2-7, with no clear D. Trimming stripped 3 bases from V and 4 bases from J, with 4 bases between. CDR1 and CDR2 from the germline V gene are WNHNN and SYGVQD (reference sequence). The CDR3 is made up of 11 amino acids. The CDR3 coding sequence is TGCGCCAGCAGTGAAGGGTACGAGCAGTACGTC. It translates to CASSEGYEQYV.

The V call is TRBV4-3, the J call TRBJ1-1, with D unclear. Trimming took 1 base from V and 4 from J, leaving 13 bases between them. CDR3 size: 15 residues. The germline V gene encodes CDR1 LGHNA and CDR2 YSLEER. CDR3 DNA sequence: TGCGCCAGCAGCCAAGGTTACGGGGAACCCACTGAAGCTTTCTTT. Encoded protein: CASSQGYGEPTEAFF.

The chain combines TRBV29-1 with TRBJ2-7; no definite D call. The CDR3 has 11 residues. Deletions cut 4 bases from V and 6 bases from J, with 10 bases between. The germline V gene has CDR1 SQVTM and CDR2 ANQGSEA. CDR3 protein: CSVGHWGEQYF. For the CDR3, the DNA is TGCAGCGTTGGACATTGGGGCGAGCAGTACTTC.

The J gene is TRBJ1-1, the V gene TRBV10-2; tentative D call: TRBD1 (5 bases). Germline V lookup: CDR1 WSHSY, CDR2 SAAADI. The V end was cut by 4 bases, the J end by 2 bases, with 14 bases between. CDR3 length: 15 residues. DNA of the CDR3: TGCGCCAGCAGTGTTTCGGGGGACCTAAACACTGAAGCTTTCTTT. Protein sequence: CASSVSGDLNTEAFF.